This TCR beta chain was captured in a study of radiotherapy plus CTLA-4 blockade in lung cancer. Study context: Overall, 18% of patients showed an objective response, while 25% to 35% attained disease control.

V was pared by 1 base and J by 7 bases, with 4 bases between. The CDR3 spans 11 residues. Germline V lookup: CDR1 MNHNS, CDR2 SASEGT. A remark on this clone: Its specificity is unknown.

Study results and caveats: Some TCR clones had been derived from tumors. These clones expanded in peripheral blood after radiotherapy plus ipilimumab.

Assay: immunoSEQ multiplex PCR; the TCRdb copy retains only in-frame clones and omits some. This table has about 120,000 clones, 85% to 90% appearing once. The rearrangement uses TRBV6-1 and TRBJ1-2; D gene uncertain. The clonotype was recovered from a human donor with non-small cell lung cancer that progressed on radiotherapy plus ipilimumab. The source was peripheral blood, collected from a patient treated with radiotherapy plus ipilimumab. The DNA for the CDR3 is TGTGCCAGCAGTGAAGGCAGTGGCTACACCTTC. Protein sequence: CASSEGSGYTF.